One and the same sample provided the 20 T cell receptor beta chains below, sequenced in a study of regulatory T cells in long-lasting Graves disease. As to time point: newly diagnosed GD, antithyroid drugs for less than 3 months. The TCR library was prepared using RNA isolated from PBMCs. Arm-PCR of CDR3 regions and iRepertoire HTBI primers were used to build TCR beta libraries. TCRdb used MiXCR to reprocess the multiplex PCR reads, holding one entry per CDR3 protein. The sample lists some 330,000 distinct CDR3 sequences, approximately 10% occurring once. The data also belong to a second study, concerning T cells in Graves' hyperthyroidism and ophthalmopathy.

The material sequenced was peripheral blood mononuclear cells (PBMCs), taken at new diagnosis, from a patient treated with antithyroid drugs. The receptors here all came from a woman aged 18 to 35 with Graves disease.

This clonotype was observed a handful of times. This chain uses TRBV4-3 with TRBJ2-2; D is perhaps TRBD2 (5 bases). Trimming cost V 0 bases and J 4 bases, with 6 bases left between them. The germline V gene has CDR1 LGHNA and CDR2 YSLEER. The CDR3 length is 14 residues. CDR3 loop: CASSQDRGTGELFF. DNA for the CDR3: TGCGCCAGCAGCCAAGATCGGGGCACCGGGGAGCTGTTTTTT.

This clonotype was observed at least ten times. This chain joins TRBV7-2 and TRBJ2-1; D tentatively fits TRBD1 or TRBD2 (5 bases each). V was pared by 0 bases and J by 5 bases, with 11 bases between. Germline V gives CDR1 SGHTA, CDR2 FQGNSA. The CDR3 consists of 15 residues. Written as DNA, the CDR3 is TGTGCCAGCAGCTTAGCGGGACCTATAAACAATGAGCAGTTCTTC. Amino acid sequence: CASSLAGPINNEQFF.

This clonotype was detected ten times or more. The CDR3 sequence is CASSFEGPYEQYV. DNA of the CDR3: TGTGCCAGCAGCTTCGAGGGACCCTACGAGCAGTACGTC. The chain employs TRBV5-8 and TRBJ2-7, with D possibly called TRBD1 or TRBD2 (5 bases each). The V and J ends lost 2 bases and 2 bases respectively, with 8 bases between them. Germline V CDR1 and CDR2: SGHTS, YDEGEE. This CDR3 contains 13 residues.

The genes are TRBV5-1 and TRBJ1-1; D possibly corresponds to TRBD1 (6 bases). Germline V CDR1 and CDR2: SGHRS, YFSETQ. The CDR3 loop spans 14 amino acids. V lost 6 bases and J lost 2, with 14 bases in between. The chain's CDR3 is CASKMGGNNTEAFF. CDR3 sequence (DNA): TGCGCCAGCAAGATGGGGGGCAATAACACTGAAGCTTTCTTT.

There are many counts of this clonotype. The rearrangement links TRBV7-2 to TRBJ2-3; D gene uncertain. Germline CDR1 and CDR2: SGHTA and FQGNSA. CDR3 length equals 15 residues. V was shortened by 1 base and J by 4 bases, with 12 bases between the two germline ends. CDR3: CASSLGVTNADTQYF. The CDR3, as DNA: TGTGCCAGCAGCTTAGGAGTAACGAACGCAGATACGCAGTATTTT.

This clonotype was counted ten times or more. DNA for the CDR3: TGTGCCAGCAGACGACAGTATGGGGAGACCCAGTACTTC. Protein product: CASRRQYGETQYF. The chain joins TRBV2 to TRBJ2-5, with D perhaps matching TRBD1 (5 bases). CDR1 is SNHLY, CDR2 FYNNEI, per germline. This CDR3 spans 13 amino acids. Trimming took off 6 bases at V and 5 bases at J, with 13 bases between the two ends.

This clonotype appeared many times. This chain joins TRBV6-2 or TRBV6-3 and TRBJ1-1; D uncertain. Germline CDR1 reads MNHEY; CDR2 reads SVGEGT. Trimming took off 1 base at V and 1 base at J, with 4 bases between the two ends. The CDR3 consists of 13 residues. Written as DNA, the CDR3 is TGTGCCAGCAGTTACTTCAGGAACACTGAAGCTTTCTTT. Its protein is CASSYFRNTEAFF.

This clonotype was seen ten or more times. The DNA for the CDR3 is TGCGCCAGCAGCCAGGAGGGGACTAGCGTTAGCGGGGAGCTGTTTTTT. This sequence encodes CASSQEGTSVSGELFF. This chain links TRBV4-3 with TRBJ2-2; 10 bases map to TRBD2. This CDR3 comprises 16 residues. From germline, CDR1 is LGHNA and CDR2 YSLEER. Germline trimming cut 3 bases from V and 7 bases from J; bases unmatched to any gene: 8.

This clonotype was detected many times. This sequence joins TRBV6-5 and TRBJ2-2; D is uncertain. The CDR3 runs to 15 residues. Germline V gives CDR1 MNHEY, CDR2 SVGAGI. Deletions cut 0 bases from V and 6 bases from J, with 11 bases between. DNA of the CDR3: TGTGCCAGCAGTTACTCGATTTTCACAGCCGGGGAGCTGTTTTTT. Encoded protein: CASSYSIFTAGELFF.

In its sample, this clonotype was seen many times. This chain uses TRBV11-2 with TRBJ2-3; the match to TRBD2 covers 9 bases. The CDR3 runs 18 residues. V lost 4 bases to trimming and J lost 3 bases; unmatched junction nucleotides: 14. CDR1 SGHAT and CDR2 FQNNGV come from the germline V gene. CDR3 coding DNA: TGTGCCAGCAGCTGGTACCCCACAGGCGGGAGGGGAACAGATACGCAGTATTTT. Amino acids: CASSWYPTGGRGTDTQYF.

With respect to this clonotype: A much larger clone differs by one base, so this may be a read error. Since no conserved phenylalanine or tryptophan closes the CDR3, a read error is the likely cause. The V call is TRBV12-3 or TRBV12-4, the J call TRBJ1-3; D perhaps matches TRBD1 (5 bases). The length of the CDR3 is 16 residues. Between the trimmed V and J ends, which lost 3 bases and 2 bases, there was a span of 14 bases. The CDR3 bases are TGTGCCAGCAGTTTGGCCCCGGGGGGTCCTGGAAACACCATATATTTG. Encoded protein: CASSLAPGGPGNTIYL.

Turning to this clonotype: A clone one base away is much larger, so this may be a read error. The chain joins TRBV2 to TRBJ2-1; D remains ambiguous. From germline, CDR1 is SNHLY and CDR2 FYNNEI. The ends were cut back, 2 bases at V and 1 base at J, with 6 bases in the middle. The CDR3 totals 14 residues. The CDR3 protein is CASSELASYNEQFF. As DNA, the CDR3 is TGTGCCAGCAGTGAACTGGCATCCTACAATGAGCAGTTCTTC.

This clonotype was seen at least ten times. The chain combines TRBV28 with TRBJ1-4, with 8 nucleotides matching TRBD1. The germline V gene has CDR1 MDHEN and CDR2 SYDVKM. This CDR3 has 17 residues. Unmatched junction bases numbered 16, after V lost 5 bases and J lost 8 bases. This chain's CDR3 is CASSLGTGSASGEKLFF. CDR3 nucleotides: TGTGCCAGCAGTCTAGGGACAGGTTCGGCCTCGGGGGAAAAACTGTTTTTT.

This clonotype has at least ten counts. The V gene is TRBV11-2, the J gene TRBJ2-5; 9 bases agree with TRBD2. Trimming at V came to 4 bases and at J to 2 bases, leaving 5 bases not matched to a gene. This CDR3 contains 15 residues. Germline CDR1 and CDR2: SGHAT and FQNNGV. For the CDR3, the DNA is TGTGCCAGCAGCTCACTAGCGGGCCTTCAAGAGACCCAGTACTTC. Amino acids: CASSSLAGLQETQYF.

As concerns this clonotype: A read error may produce the germline difference seen at one junction end. This rearrangement joins TRBV11-2 to TRBJ1-2; D is uncertain. CDR3 length equals 14 residues. Germline-derived CDR1 and CDR2 are SGHAT and FQNNGV. The CDR3 DNA follows: TGTGCCAGCAGCTTAGTTTTGGGGAACTATGGCTACCCCTTC. Translating gives CASSLVLGNYGYPF.

A few counts support this clonotype. This rearrangement joins TRBV18 to TRBJ2-1; D could derive from TRBD1 or TRBD2 (5 bases each). Germline V gene data show CDR1 as KGHSH and CDR2 as LQKENI. This CDR3 is 15 amino acids long. The ends were cut back, 3 bases at V and 7 bases at J, with 16 bases in the middle. CDR3 sequence: CASSPDFQGSNEQFF. CDR3 coding DNA: TGTGCCAGCTCACCGGACTTCCAGGGATCAAATGAGCAGTTCTTC.

This clonotype was counted only a few times. This chain links TRBV6-4 with TRBJ1-1; no clear D gene. CDR1 and CDR2 from the germline V gene are MRHNA and SNTAGT. V shed 0 bases and J shed 4 bases, with 18 bases lying between them. This CDR3 region has 17 residues. The CDR3 protein is CASSDSKRVWDFTEAFF. The CDR3 nucleotides read TGTGCCAGCAGTGACTCGAAGAGGGTTTGGGATTTCACTGAAGCTTTCTTT.

The sample holds many counts of this clonotype. The chain is built from TRBV15 and TRBJ2-3; 9 bases align to TRBD2. The J segment lost 4 bases and the V segment lost 8 bases, leaving 7 bases of the junction unmatched. The length of the CDR3 is 14 residues. CDR1 and CDR2 (germline): LNHNV, YYDKDF (reference sequence). The CDR3 protein is CATSRGRAADTQYF. The CDR3 DNA follows: TGTGCCACCTCCCGCGGGAGGGCAGCAGATACGCAGTATTTT.

The sample holds many counts of this clonotype. The gene calls are TRBV9 and TRBJ2-7; 7 bases are shared with TRBD1. J gave up 3 bases and V 0 bases, and 6 bases lay outside the gene matches. The CDR3 totals 15 residues. Germline V gives CDR1 SGDLS, CDR2 YYNGEE. In DNA form, the CDR3 reads TGTGCCAGCAGCGTAGGATCGGCAGGGGGCTACGAGCAGTACTTC. It yields the protein CASSVGSAGGYEQYF.

This clonotype was seen many times. V is TRBV12-3 or TRBV12-4 and J is TRBJ1-2; D remains ambiguous. Trimming cost V 4 bases and J 1 base, with 16 bases left between them. The CDR3 has 16 residues. CDR3 in amino acids: CASSSDSWGINYGYTF. The DNA for the CDR3 is TGTGCCAGCAGTTCGGATTCCTGGGGAATTAACTATGGCTACACCTTC.